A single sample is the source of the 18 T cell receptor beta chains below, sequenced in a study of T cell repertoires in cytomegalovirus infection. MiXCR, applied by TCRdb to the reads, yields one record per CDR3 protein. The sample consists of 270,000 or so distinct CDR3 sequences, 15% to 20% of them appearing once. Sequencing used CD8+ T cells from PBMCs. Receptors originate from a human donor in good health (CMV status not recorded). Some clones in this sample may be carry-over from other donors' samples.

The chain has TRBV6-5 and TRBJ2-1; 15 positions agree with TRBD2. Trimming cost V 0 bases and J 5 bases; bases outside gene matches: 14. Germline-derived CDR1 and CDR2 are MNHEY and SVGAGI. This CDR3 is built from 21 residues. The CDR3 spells CASSYSSLRTSGGALDNEQFF. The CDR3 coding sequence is TGTGCCAGCAGTTACTCGAGCCTTCGGACTAGCGGGGGGGCCTTGGACAATGAGCAGTTCTTC.

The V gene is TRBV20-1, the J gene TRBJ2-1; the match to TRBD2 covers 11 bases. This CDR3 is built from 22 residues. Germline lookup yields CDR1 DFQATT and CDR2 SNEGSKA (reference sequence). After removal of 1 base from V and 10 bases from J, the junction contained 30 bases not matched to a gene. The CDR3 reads CSARAPPETSGTSFLQREEQFF. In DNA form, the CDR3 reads TGCAGTGCTAGAGCCCCCCCGGAGACTAGCGGGACCTCCTTCCTACAACGTGAGGAGCAGTTCTTC.

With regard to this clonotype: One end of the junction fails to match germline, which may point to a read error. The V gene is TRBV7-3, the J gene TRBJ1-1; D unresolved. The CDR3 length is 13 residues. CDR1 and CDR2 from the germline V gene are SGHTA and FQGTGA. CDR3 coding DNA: TGTGCCAGCAGTCCTACAGCGAACACTGTAGCTTTCTTT. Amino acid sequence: CASSPTANTVAFF.

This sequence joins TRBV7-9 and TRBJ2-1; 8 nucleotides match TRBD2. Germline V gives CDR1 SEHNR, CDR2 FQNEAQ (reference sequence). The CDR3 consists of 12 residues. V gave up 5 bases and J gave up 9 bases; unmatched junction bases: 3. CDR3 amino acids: CASSPGLVEQFF. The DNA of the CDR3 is TGTGCCAGCAGCCCGGGACTAGTTGAGCAGTTCTTC.

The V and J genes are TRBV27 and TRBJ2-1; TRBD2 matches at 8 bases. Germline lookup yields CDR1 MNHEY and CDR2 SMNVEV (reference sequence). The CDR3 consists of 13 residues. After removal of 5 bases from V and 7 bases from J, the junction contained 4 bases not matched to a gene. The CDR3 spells CASSPGRGNEQFF. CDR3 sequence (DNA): TGTGCCAGCAGTCCCGGGAGGGGGAATGAGCAGTTCTTC.

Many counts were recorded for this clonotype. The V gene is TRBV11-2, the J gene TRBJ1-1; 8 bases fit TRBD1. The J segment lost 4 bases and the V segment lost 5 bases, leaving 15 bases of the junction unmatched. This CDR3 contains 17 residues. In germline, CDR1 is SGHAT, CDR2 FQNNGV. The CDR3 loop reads CASSATGARGLGTEAFF. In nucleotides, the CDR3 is TGTGCCAGCAGCGCGACAGGGGCGCGGGGTTTGGGCACTGAAGCTTTCTTT.

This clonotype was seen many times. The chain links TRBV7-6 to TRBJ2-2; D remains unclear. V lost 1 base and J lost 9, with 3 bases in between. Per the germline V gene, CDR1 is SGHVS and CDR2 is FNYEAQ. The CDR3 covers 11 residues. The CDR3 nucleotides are TGTGCCAGCAGCTTAGGCCGGGAGCTGTTTTTT. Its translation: CASSLGRELFF.

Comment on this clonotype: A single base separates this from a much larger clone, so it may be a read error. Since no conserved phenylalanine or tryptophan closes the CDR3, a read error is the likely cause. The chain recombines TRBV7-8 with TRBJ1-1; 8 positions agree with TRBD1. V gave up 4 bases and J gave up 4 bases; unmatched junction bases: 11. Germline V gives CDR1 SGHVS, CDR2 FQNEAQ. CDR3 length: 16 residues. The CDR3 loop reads CASSSDDRGSGTEAFS. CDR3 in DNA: TGTGCCAGCAGCTCAGACGACAGGGGATCGGGCACTGAAGCTTTCTCT.

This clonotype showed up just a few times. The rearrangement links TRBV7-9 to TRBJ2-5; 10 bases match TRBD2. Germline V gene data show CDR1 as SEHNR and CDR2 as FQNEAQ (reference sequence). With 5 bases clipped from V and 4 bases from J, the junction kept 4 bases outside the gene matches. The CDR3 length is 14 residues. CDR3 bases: TGTGCCAGCAGCCAACTAGCGGGGCCAGAGACCCAGTACTTC. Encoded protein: CASSQLAGPETQYF.

The CDR3 region is CASSPDEGRISEQYF. The CDR3 nucleotides read TGCGCCAGCAGCCCGGATGAGGGTCGAATCTCCGAGCAGTACTTC. The chain employs TRBV4-1 and TRBJ2-7; possible D gene TRBD2, 5 bases. Trimming removed 4 bases at V and 6 bases at J, with 19 bases between. This CDR3 is built from 15 residues. CDR1 is MGHRA, CDR2 YSYEKL, per germline.

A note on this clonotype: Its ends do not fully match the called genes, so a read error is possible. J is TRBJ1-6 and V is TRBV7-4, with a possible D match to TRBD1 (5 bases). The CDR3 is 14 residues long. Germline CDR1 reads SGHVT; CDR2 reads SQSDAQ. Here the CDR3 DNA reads TGTGCCAGCAGGTTAGGCGAGCGGGGCCCTGCCCTCCACTTT. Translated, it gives CASRLGERGPALHF.

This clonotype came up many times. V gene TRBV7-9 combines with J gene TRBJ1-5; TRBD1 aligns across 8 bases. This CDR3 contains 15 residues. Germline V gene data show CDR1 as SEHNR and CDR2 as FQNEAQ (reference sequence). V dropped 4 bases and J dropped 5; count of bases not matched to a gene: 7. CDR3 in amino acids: CASSSDRELDQPQHF. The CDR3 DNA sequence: TGTGCCAGCAGCTCGGACAGGGAATTGGATCAGCCCCAGCATTTT.

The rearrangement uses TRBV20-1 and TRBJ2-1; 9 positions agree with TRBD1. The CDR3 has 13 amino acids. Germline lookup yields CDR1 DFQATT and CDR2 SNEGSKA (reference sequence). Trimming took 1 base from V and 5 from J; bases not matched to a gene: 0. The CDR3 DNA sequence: TGCAGTGCTAGAGGGACAGGGGACAATGAGCAGTTCTTC. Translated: CSARGTGDNEQFF.

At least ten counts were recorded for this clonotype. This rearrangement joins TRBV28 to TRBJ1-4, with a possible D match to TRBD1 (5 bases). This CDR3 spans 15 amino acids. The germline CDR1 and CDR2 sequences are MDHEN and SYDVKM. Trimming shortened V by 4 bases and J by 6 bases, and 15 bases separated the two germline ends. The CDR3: CASSSGFRGDEKLFF. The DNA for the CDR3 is TGTGCCAGCAGTTCAGGGTTCCGCGGCGATGAAAAACTGTTTTTT.

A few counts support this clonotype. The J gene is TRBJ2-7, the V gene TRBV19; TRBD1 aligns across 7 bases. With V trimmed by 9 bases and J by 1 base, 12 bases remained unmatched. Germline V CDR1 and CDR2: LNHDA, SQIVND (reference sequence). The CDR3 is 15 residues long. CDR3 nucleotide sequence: TGTGCCAGCCGCTTCCGGGACAGCCTTTCCTACGAGCAGTACTTC. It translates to CASRFRDSLSYEQYF.

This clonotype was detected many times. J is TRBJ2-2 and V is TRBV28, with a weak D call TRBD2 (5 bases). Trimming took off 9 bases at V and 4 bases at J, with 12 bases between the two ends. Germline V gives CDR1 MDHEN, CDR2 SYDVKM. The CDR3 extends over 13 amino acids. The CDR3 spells CASLTGITGELFF. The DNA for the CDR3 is TGTGCCAGTCTAACGGGAATCACCGGGGAGCTGTTTTTT.

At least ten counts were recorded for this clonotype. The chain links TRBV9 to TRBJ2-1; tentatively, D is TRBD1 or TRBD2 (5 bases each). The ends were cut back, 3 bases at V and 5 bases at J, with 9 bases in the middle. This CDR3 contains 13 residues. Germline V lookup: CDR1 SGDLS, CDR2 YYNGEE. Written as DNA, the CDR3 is TGTGCCAGCAGCGGGGACGGCAACAATGAGCAGTTCTTC. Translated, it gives CASSGDGNNEQFF.

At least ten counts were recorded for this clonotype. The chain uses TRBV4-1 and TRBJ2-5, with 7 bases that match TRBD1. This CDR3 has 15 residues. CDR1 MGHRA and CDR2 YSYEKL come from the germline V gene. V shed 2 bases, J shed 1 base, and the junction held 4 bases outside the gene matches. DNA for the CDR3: TGCGCCAGCAGCCAAAAGACAGGGTCCCAAGAGACCCAGTACTTC. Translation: CASSQKTGSQETQYF.